These 6 T cell receptor beta chains came from one sample sequenced in a study of shared clonotypes between healthy human individuals. The assay was immunoSEQ multiplex PCR, and TCRdb's table has in-frame clones only and misses some. Among over 2 million clones listed, roughly 95% were seen once. Material for sequencing was naive CD4+ T cells sorted from blood. Subset indicated: CD45RA+ positively selected. The receptor source for this set is a man aged 18 to 30 in good health.

The chain joins TRBV6-1 to TRBJ1-3; perhaps TRBD1 as D (5 bases). The CDR3 extends over 17 amino acids. Germline V gene sequence: CDR1 MNHNS, CDR2 SASEGT. The V end lost 3 bases, the J end lost 0 bases, and 15 bases lay between the germline ends. The DNA of the CDR3 is TGTGCCAGCAGTGATTTAGGACACACGAGCTCTGGAAACACCATATATTTT. Residues: CASSDLGHTSSGNTIYF.

This chain uses TRBV7-2 with TRBJ2-1, with 10 nucleotides matching TRBD2. V trimming: 1 base; J trimming: 5 bases; junction bases outside the gene matches: 8. Germline V gene sequence: CDR1 SGHTA, CDR2 FQGNSA. The CDR3 loop spans 17 amino acids. CDR3 in amino acids: CASSLESGLAVNNEQFF. CDR3 nucleotide sequence: TGTGCCAGCAGCTTAGAATCTGGACTAGCGGTTAACAATGAGCAGTTCTTC.

The chain employs TRBV5-1 and TRBJ1-2; no reliable D call. In germline, CDR1 is SGHRS, CDR2 YFSETQ. The ends were cut back, 4 bases at V and 7 bases at J, with 17 bases in the middle. There are 14 residues in the CDR3. CDR3 DNA sequence: TGCGCCAGCAGCCCCGACAATAGGGCCGGTGGCTACACCTTC. Translation: CASSPDNRAGGYTF.

The chain employs TRBV10-2 and TRBJ1-4; D is unresolved. This CDR3 region has 13 residues. The V gene's germline CDR1 is WSHSY and CDR2 SAAADI. The V and J ends lost 0 bases and 8 bases respectively, with 7 bases between them. CDR3 amino acids: CASSESFREKLFF. The CDR3 DNA follows: TGCGCCAGCAGTGAGTCGTTTCGGGAAAAACTGTTTTTT.

V and J are TRBV28 and TRBJ2-2; D is uncertain. CDR1 is MDHEN and CDR2 is SYDVKM in the germline V gene. This CDR3 has 15 residues. V shed 5 bases and J shed 0 bases, with 10 bases lying between them. In nucleotides, the CDR3 is TGTGCCAGCAGTCAGAGTCCTACGAACACCGGGGAGCTGTTTTTT. It specifies CASSQSPTNTGELFF.

The V call is TRBV5-1, the J call TRBJ2-3; TRBD2 matches at 15 bases. CDR1 is SGHRS, CDR2 YFSETQ, per germline. Unmatched junction bases numbered 4, after V lost 4 bases and J lost 10 bases. This CDR3 is built from 14 residues. CDR3 amino acids: CASSPGLAGGAQYF. In nucleotides, the CDR3 is TGCGCCAGCAGCCCGGGACTAGCGGGAGGCGCGCAGTATTTT.